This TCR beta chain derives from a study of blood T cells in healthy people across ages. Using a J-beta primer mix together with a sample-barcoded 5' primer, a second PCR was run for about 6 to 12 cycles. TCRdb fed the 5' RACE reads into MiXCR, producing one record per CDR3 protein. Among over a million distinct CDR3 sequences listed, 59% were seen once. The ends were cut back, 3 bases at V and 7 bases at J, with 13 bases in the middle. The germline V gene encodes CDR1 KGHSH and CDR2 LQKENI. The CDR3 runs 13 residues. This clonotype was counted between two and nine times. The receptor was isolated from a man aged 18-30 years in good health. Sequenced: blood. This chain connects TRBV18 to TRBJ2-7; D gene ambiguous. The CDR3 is CASSPNSRTEQYF. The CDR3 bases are TGTGCCAGCTCACCGAACAGCCGCACTGAGCAGTACTTC.